The 23 T cell receptor beta chains reported below all come from one sample, sequenced in a study of cytomegalovirus exposure and HLA in healthy donors. PCR involved 60 Vbeta and 13 Jbeta primers. The protocol was immunoSEQ multiplex PCR, while the TCRdb copy is restricted to in-frame clones and leaves out a portion. The table includes 180,000 or so clones, around 62% detected once. Sequencing was carried out using PBMCs. The receptors were gathered from a man in his forties in good health and CMV-seronegative.

This clone came up many times. This chain uses TRBV7-8 with TRBJ1-4; D remains ambiguous. V was pared by 5 bases and J by 0 bases, with 10 bases between. The CDR3 has 15 amino acids. The V gene's germline CDR1 is SGHVS and CDR2 FQNEAQ. The CDR3 DNA reads as TGTGCCAGCAGCCCTACAGCTACAACTAATGAAAAACTGTTTTTT. Its translation is CASSPTATTNEKLFF. The full variable domain, in which reference TRBV7-8 and TRBJ1-4 provide the parts outside the CDR3, is GAGVSQSPRYKVAKRGQDVALRCDPISGHVSLFWYQQALGQGPEFLTYFQNEAQLDKSGLPSDRFFAERPEGSVSTLKIQRTQQEDSAVYLCASSPTATTNEKLFFGSGTQLSVL.

The chain couples TRBV5-4 to TRBJ1-1; 10 nucleotides align to TRBD1. V gave up 4 bases and J gave up 2 bases; unmatched junction bases: 11. Germline V CDR1 and CDR2: SGHNT, YYREEE (reference sequence). This CDR3 comprises 17 residues. The chain's CDR3 is CASSLIAGTGANTEAFF. CDR3 DNA sequence: TGTGCCAGCAGCCTTATCGCCGGGACAGGGGCTAACACTGAAGCTTTCTTT.

V is TRBV12-5 and J is TRBJ2-5, with 8 bases identical to TRBD2. Matching the DNA end better, TRBJ2-7 makes the J call doubtful. The CDR3 has 16 residues. The germline gives CDR1 LGHNT, CDR2 FRNRAP. The CDR3 sequence is CASGLVRLARTYEQYF. CDR3 sequence (DNA): TGTGCTAGTGGTTTGGTGAGACTAGCGAGAACCTACGAGCAGTACTTC.

For the CDR3, the DNA is TGTGCCAGCAGCGGGACAGGGTATGGCTACACCTTC. Its protein is CASSGTGYGYTF. The V and J genes are TRBV25-1 and TRBJ1-2, with 9 nucleotides matching TRBD1. The CDR3 extends over 12 amino acids. After removal of 6 bases from V and 5 bases from J, the junction contained 1 base not matched to a gene. Germline CDR1 is MGHDK and CDR2 is SYGVNS.

This clone was picked up a small number of times. The V call is TRBV6-5, the J call TRBJ1-6; 9 bases line up with TRBD1. Trimming cost V 5 bases and J 7 bases; bases outside gene matches: 6. The CDR3 totals 15 residues. CDR1 is MNHEY and CDR2 is SVGAGI in the germline V gene. The CDR3, as DNA: TGTGCCAGCAGTGGATCGGGACAGGGAAATTCACCCCTCCACTTT. Protein: CASSGSGQGNSPLHF.

As DNA, the CDR3 is TGTGCCAGCAGCTTTACCGGCAGGGAGACCCAGTACTTC. The encoded protein is CASSFTGRETQYF. The chain combines TRBV27 with TRBJ2-5, with D uncertain. The germline gives CDR1 MNHEY, CDR2 SMNVEV (reference sequence). The CDR3 contains 13 residues. Trimming shortened V by 6 bases and J by 5 bases, and 13 bases separated the two germline ends.

The chain recombines TRBV7-9 with TRBJ2-2, with 10 bases fitting TRBD1. There are 14 residues in the CDR3. Germline V gene data show CDR1 as SEHNR and CDR2 as FQNEAQ (reference sequence). V shed 6 bases, J shed 7 bases, and the junction held 5 bases outside the gene matches. CDR3 sequence: CASSLGQGFGELFF. The CDR3 DNA is TGTGCCAGCAGTCTGGGACAGGGGTTCGGGGAGCTGTTTTTT.

V gene TRBV5-6 combines with J gene TRBJ2-6; D gene uncertain. This CDR3 is 16 amino acids long. Germline V gene data show CDR1 as SGHDT and CDR2 as YYEEEE. The ends were cut back, 6 bases at V and 0 bases at J, with 13 bases in the middle. The CDR3 is CASTPRRLSGANVLTF. The CDR3 DNA is TGTGCCAGCACCCCCCGGCGGCTCTCTGGGGCCAACGTCCTGACTTTC.

This chain links TRBV2 with TRBJ2-7; 8 bases are a match to TRBD1. The CDR3 is made up of 17 amino acids. The J segment lost 1 base and the V segment lost 2 bases, leaving 10 bases of the junction unmatched. Germline-derived CDR1 and CDR2 are SNHLY and FYNNEI. The CDR3 DNA is TGTGCCAGCAGTGAACGGGTGACAGGGGCGCGTTCCTACGAGCAGTACTTC. Amino acids: CASSERVTGARSYEQYF.

V gene TRBV14 combines with J gene TRBJ1-6, with no clear D. V was shortened by 4 bases and J by 8 bases, with 9 bases between the two germline ends. This CDR3 spans 13 amino acids. Germline V CDR1 and CDR2: SGHDN, FVKESK. The CDR3 sequence: CASSLRRDSPLHF. The DNA of the CDR3 is TGTGCCAGCAGCCTCAGGCGGGATTCACCCCTCCACTTT.

This clone occurred a few times. The chain couples TRBV11-1 to TRBJ1-1; no firm D call. V lost 7 bases and J lost 0, with 9 bases in between. The CDR3 is 13 amino acids. CDR1 is SGHAT and CDR2 is FQDESV in the germline V gene (reference sequence). CDR3 coding DNA: TGTGCCAGCACCAAGCGGCTGAACACTGAAGCTTTCTTT. This gives the protein CASTKRLNTEAFF.

This sequence joins TRBV6-5 and TRBJ1-5; 10 positions agree with TRBD1. The CDR3 is 15 amino acids. V dropped 5 bases and J dropped 2; count of bases not matched to a gene: 3. From germline, CDR1 is MNHEY and CDR2 SVGAGI. The CDR3 DNA follows: TGTGCCAGCAGTAGGGACAGGGGCGGCAATCAGCCCCAGCATTTT. This encodes CASSRDRGGNQPQHF.

This sequence joins TRBV18 and TRBJ1-2; possibly TRBD1 for D (6 bases). Germline-derived CDR1 and CDR2 are KGHSH and LQKENI. Trimming took 4 bases from V and 4 from J, leaving 16 bases between them. This CDR3 region has 15 residues. CDR3 sequence (DNA): TGTGCCAGCTCACAAGGTCCAGGCAGGGGCTATGGCTACACCTTC. The encoded protein is CASSQGPGRGYGYTF. The entire variable domain, with the rest obtained from reference TRBV18 and TRBJ1-2, is as follows: NAGVMQNPRHLVRRRGQEARLRCSPMKGHSHVYWYRQLPEEGLKFMVYLQKENIIDESGMPKERFSAEFPKEGPSILRIQQVVRGDSAAYFCASSQGPGRGYGYTFGSGTRLTVV.

The genes are TRBV2 and TRBJ2-3, with TRBD1 matching 9 bases. CDR3 length: 13 amino acids. V gave up 5 bases and J gave up 6 bases; unmatched junction bases: 3. Germline lookup yields CDR1 SNHLY and CDR2 FYNNEI. The CDR3 nucleotides read TGTGCCAGCAGTCGGACAGGGGCGGATACGCAGTATTTT. Translated, it gives CASSRTGADTQYF.

This chain uses TRBV30 with TRBJ1-2; 7 positions agree with TRBD1. CDR1 and CDR2 from the germline V gene are GTSNPN and SVGIG (reference sequence). The CDR3 is made up of 13 amino acids. V was clipped by 3 bases and J by 6 bases; unmatched bases: 7. CDR3 sequence reads: CAWRQGEKNGYTF. The CDR3, as DNA: TGTGCCTGGAGGCAGGGGGAAAAAAATGGCTACACCTTC. The full variable domain, completed using reference TRBV30 and TRBJ1-2, is SQTIHQWPATLVQPVGSPLSLECTVEGTSNPNLYWYRQAAGRGLQLLFYSVGIGQISSEVPQNLSASRPQDRQFILSSKKLLLSDSGFYLCAWRQGEKNGYTFGSGTRLTVV.

V and J are TRBV7-2 and TRBJ2-7, with 14 bases matching TRBD2. Germline CDR1 SGHTA, CDR2 FQGNSA. The CDR3 loop spans 19 amino acids. Germline trimming cut 5 bases from V and 4 bases from J; bases unmatched to any gene: 16. CDR3 nucleotide sequence: TGTGCCAGCAGCCTCATGGGGACTAGCGGGAGTCTGGTCAAGTACGAGCAGTACTTC. It is translated as CASSLMGTSGSLVKYEQYF.

The chain combines TRBV7-6 with TRBJ2-5; D unclear. The CDR3 sequence is 13 residues long. Germline-derived CDR1 and CDR2 are SGHVS and FNYEAQ. V was pared by 5 bases and J by 5 bases, with 12 bases between. CDR3 nucleotide sequence: TGTGCCAGCAGCCCAGGTCCGCTCGAGACCCAGTACTTC. Translation: CASSPGPLETQYF.

This chain uses TRBV28 with TRBJ2-2; 8 bases map to TRBD2. Germline CDR1 is MDHEN and CDR2 is SYDVKM. V was pared by 3 bases and J by 5 bases, with 11 bases of the junction left unmatched. This CDR3 spans 17 amino acids. DNA for the CDR3: TGTGCCAGCAGTTTCTCCCCGGGGGGGCCCGTGACCGGGGAGCTGTTTTTT. It is translated as CASSFSPGGPVTGELFF.

This sequence joins TRBV4-1 and TRBJ2-3; 13 nucleotides align to TRBD2. With V trimmed by 4 bases and J by 6 bases, 7 bases remained unmatched. CDR1 and CDR2 from the germline V gene are MGHRA and YSYEKL. The CDR3 length is 16 residues. The CDR3 DNA sequence: TGCGCCAGCAGCCGAAGGACTAGCGGGAGCGACGATACGCAGTATTTT. It encodes CASSRRTSGSDDTQYF.

This chain uses TRBV6-5 with TRBJ1-4; no clear D gene. CDR1 MNHEY and CDR2 SVGAGI come from the germline V gene. The CDR3 spans 16 residues. Trimming left V 0 bases short and J 0 bases short, with 8 bases between. The CDR3 reads CASSYSVAATNEKLFF. DNA of the CDR3: TGTGCCAGCAGTTACTCAGTGGCTGCAACTAATGAAAAACTGTTTTTT.

The V call is TRBV6-6, the J call TRBJ2-7, with unresolved D. The germline V gene has CDR1 MNHNY and CDR2 SVGAGI (reference sequence). The CDR3 sequence is 14 residues long. The V end lost 5 bases, the J end lost 4 bases, and 15 bases lay between the germline ends. CDR3 bases: TGTGCCAGCAGTAATTGGGCGACCGATTACGAGCAGTACTTC. Protein product: CASSNWATDYEQYF.

DNA for the CDR3: TGTGCCAGCTCGGAACTAGCGCTTCACAATGAGCAGTTCTTC. Protein sequence: CASSELALHNEQFF. V gene TRBV2 combines with J gene TRBJ2-1; 7 nucleotides agree with TRBD2. The V gene end was trimmed by 8 bases and the J gene end by 5 bases; junction bases not matched to a gene: 9. The germline V gene has CDR1 SNHLY and CDR2 FYNNEI. The CDR3 spans 14 residues.

The table lists this clone with a few counts. The chain recombines TRBV20-1 with TRBJ2-7; D is perhaps TRBD1 (6 bases). CDR3 size: 11 residues. Deletions cut 6 bases from V and 4 bases from J, with 10 bases between. CDR1 is DFQATT, CDR2 SNEGSKA, per germline (reference sequence). For the CDR3, the DNA is TGCAGTGCGAGACAGGCGTACGAGCAGTACTTC. As protein: CSARQAYEQYF.